A selection of T cell receptor beta chains follows, all from one sample in a study of CD8+CD57+ T cells in acquired aplastic anemia. In TCRdb, the reads were re-called with MiXCR into one record per CDR3 protein. The sample lists 400,000 to 500,000 distinct CDR3 sequences, around 72% seen once, with approximately 3.9% in the top ten. The sequenced sample consisted of sorted CD4+, CD8+, or CD8+CD57+ T cells (not recorded which) from PBMCs. The receptor set was obtained from a human donor in good health, serving as a control. Each CDR3 is given with its conserved first and last residue. D genes are given only for firm matches. Expanded clones are given a class, and other clones once, few, many or no size at all.

d_gene	v_gene	abundance	j_gene	CDR3nt	CDR3aa
TRBD1	TRBV7-8	many	TRBJ2-3	TGTGCCAGCAGCTCCTCACTAGGGACAGGGGTGGGAGATACGCAGTATTTT	CASSSSLGTGVGDTQYF
-	TRBV5-6	-	TRBJ2-3	TGTGCCAGCAGCGCGCTCCCGGCTAGCACAGATACGCAGTATTTT	CASSALPASTDTQYF
-	TRBV5-1	-	TRBJ1-4	TGCGCCACCAGACCGACCGGGACGGGTCGAGAAAAACTGTTTTTT	CATRPTGTGREKLFF
-	TRBV7-8	-	TRBJ1-2	TGTGCCAGCAGCTTCCCGGGAGGGGATCAGCGCCATCACTACACCTTC	CASSFPGGDQRHHYTF
TRBD1	TRBV11-3	many	TRBJ2-3	TGTGCCAGCAGCTCGACCGGGACAGGAGGAGATACGCAGTATTTT	CASSSTGTGGDTQYF
-	TRBV20-1	many	TRBJ1-6	TGCAGTGTCGAAGGGATCGGGCAAGATAATTCACCCCTCCACTTT	CSVEGIGQDNSPLHF
TRBD2	TRBV20-1	once	TRBJ2-3	TGCAGTGCTAGACGGATAGCGGGGGGGCAGGAAGATACGCAGTATTTT	CSARRIAGGQEDTQYF
-	TRBV25-1	-	TRBJ2-2	TGTGCCAGCAGTGAATGCAGCAGGGCCACTCACCAACCCGCGGAGCTGTTTTTT	CASSECSRATHQPAELFF
-	TRBV20-1	-	TRBJ1-1	TGCAGTGCACCCGAAAGGGGTCAGAACACTGGAGCTTTCTTT	CSAPERGQNTGAFF
TRBD1	TRBV2	many	TRBJ2-1	TGTGCCAGCAGTGAGACAGGGATTGAGTACAATGAGCAGTTCTTC	CASSETGIEYNEQFF
TRBD2	TRBV5-4	-	TRBJ2-5	TGTGCCAGCAGCTCCGACCCGGGCGGGGGGGTCACGACCCAGTACTTC	CASSSDPGGGVTTQYF
-	TRBV10-3	-	TRBJ2-7	TGTGCCAGCAGTGAGGGGGAGGCGGTGGTGAGCGAGCAGTACTTC	CASSEGEAVVSEQYF
-	TRBV12-3/TRBV12-4	-	TRBJ1-2	TGTGCCAGCAGTTTAGACAGAGGCGGCTACACCTTC	CASSLDRGGYTF
-	TRBV19	-	TRBJ1-5	TGTGCCAGTAGTCTGAGGGCGGGGAAGAGACAAGAGACCCAGTACTTT	CASSLRAGKRQETQYF
-	TRBV15	once	TRBJ2-7	TGTGCCAGCAGCACAGGGGGGGAATACTTC	CASSTGGEYF
TRBD1	TRBV19	many	TRBJ1-6	TGTGCCAGCCAACGGACAGGAGATTCACCCCTCCACTTT	CASQRTGDSPLHF
-	TRBV2	-	TRBJ2-7	TGTGCCAGCACCGGGGGCACGTACGAGCAGTACTTC	CASTGGTYEQYF
-	TRBV5-1	once	TRBJ2-3	TGCGCCAGCAGCTTGGAAAGACAACCGAAAGATACGCAGTATTTT	CASSLERQPKDTQYF
-	TRBV6-1	-	TRBJ2-5	TGTGCCAGCACCGCACAACAGCTGACGGGTACCCAGTACTTC	CASTAQQLTGTQYF
-	TRBV12-3/TRBV12-4	once	TRBJ1-5	TGTGCCAGCAGTCCAGGACGGGCTCAGCCCCAGCATTTT	CASSPGRAQPQHF
TRBD2	TRBV29-1	-	TRBJ2-7	TGCAGCGTTAAGTCCGGGACTAGCGGGGGGCCGTCCCACGAGCAGTACTTC	CSVKSGTSGGPSHEQYF
-	TRBV19	many	TRBJ1-2	TGTGCCAGTAGTATAGAACCAGGGCTTGGCTACACCTTC	CASSIEPGLGYTF
-	TRBV19	few	TRBJ1-4	TGTGCCAGTAGTATAGGAACTACAACTAATGAAAAACTGTTTTTT	CASSIGTTTNEKLFF
-	TRBV11-2	-	TRBJ1-1	TGTGTCAGCAGCGAACAGCGGGGGCGCACTCCTACGATCTTT	CVSSEQRGRTPTIF
TRBD1	TRBV30	few	TRBJ1-2	TGTGCCTGGAGTGGAGGGACAGCCGCCTCCTGTGGCTACACCTTC	CAWSGGTAASCGYTF
-	TRBV9	many	TRBJ2-1	TGTGCCAGCAGCGTAGCTGGGGGCAATGAGCAGTTCTTC	CASSVAGGNEQFF
-	TRBV20-1	-	TRBJ2-7	TGCAGTGCCCACGGCCCGGGATTCAGCTACGAGCAGTACTTC	CSAHGPGFSYEQYF
-	TRBV19	few	TRBJ1-5	TGTGCCAGTAGTACAGGACAGAACAATCAGCCCCAGCATTTT	CASSTGQNNQPQHF
-	TRBV7-7	many	TRBJ2-5	TGTGCCAGCAGCTTTGCCGGCTCCCCGGAGACCCAGTACTTC	CASSFAGSPETQYF
-	TRBV29-1	-	TRBJ2-3	TGCAGGGACCAGGCAGATACGCAGTATTTT	CRDQADTQYF
TRBD1	TRBV7-9	-	TRBJ1-1	TGTGCCAGCAGCCCGGAGACAGGGGTCACTGAAGCTTTCTTT	CASSPETGVTEAFF
-	TRBV5-1	many	TRBJ2-5	TGCGCCAGCAGCTTGGCCGTAATTACGGGGGTCGGGACCCAGTACTTC	CASSLAVITGVGTQYF
-	TRBV20-1	many	TRBJ1-2	TGCAGTGCTAGAGGGAGAGGACAGAATAACTATGGCTACACCTTC	CSARGRGQNNYGYTF
-	TRBV10-1	once	TRBJ2-7	TGCGCCAGCAGTGATCCGGGGGAGGCCTACGAGCAGTACTTC	CASSDPGEAYEQYF
-	TRBV19	-	TRBJ1-2	TGTGCCAGTAGACCCCCTCCAGGCCTAGAGGGCTACACCTTC	CASRPPPGLEGYTF
TRBD2	TRBV9	-	TRBJ2-7	TGTGCCAGCAGCCCAGACGGACTAGCAGCGTACGAGCAGTACTTC	CASSPDGLAAYEQYF
TRBD2	TRBV15	-	TRBJ2-7	TGTGCCACCAGCAGCAGCGGGGGGAGCTACGAGCAGTACTTC	CATSSSGGSYEQYF
TRBD1	TRBV6-1	few	TRBJ2-7	TGTGCCAGCAGTGTCGGGACAGGGAGCTCCTACGAGCAGTACTTC	CASSVGTGSSYEQYF
-	TRBV9	-	TRBJ1-5	TGTGCCAGCAGTGAACAGGGCAGTCCTCAGCCCTTCTATTTT	CASSEQGSPQPFYF
-	TRBV2	-	TRBJ1-1	TGTGCCAGCACCAGGAGGGGGAGGCCCGCTGAAGCTTTCTTT	CASTRRGRPAEAFF
-	TRBV7-2	-	TRBJ2-7	TGTGCCAGCAGCTTGCGGGAATCCTACGAGCAGTACTTC	CASSLRESYEQYF
-	TRBV20-1	-	TRBJ2-7	TGCAGTGCTAGATCCCGACAGAGGCTCTCGGATGAGTACTTC	CSARSRQRLSDEYF
-	TRBV5-1	many	TRBJ1-1	TGCGCCAGCAGCTCTTTACAGACAAACACTGAAGCTTTCTTT	CASSSLQTNTEAFF
-	TRBV5-8	many	TRBJ2-7	TGTGCCAGCAGCTTGTCCAGGAGGAACACCTACGAGCAGTACTTC	CASSLSRRNTYEQYF
-	TRBV5-6	once	TRBJ2-6	TGTGCCAGCAGCTTCGTCAGAGGGGCCAACGTCCTGACTTTC	CASSFVRGANVLTF
TRBD1	TRBV20-1	-	TRBJ1-2	TGCAGTGCTAAAAGACAGGGGGCCTCTGGCTACACCTTC	CSAKRQGASGYTF
-	TRBV7-3	-	TRBJ1-2	TGTGCCAGCAGTGAAGCGGTCGAATTTATCCATGGCTACACCTTC	CASSEAVEFIHGYTF
TRBD2	TRBV7-2	few	TRBJ2-7	TGTGCCAGCAGCCCCGGACTAGCGGGGGGTAACGCGCAGTACTTC	CASSPGLAGGNAQYF
-	TRBV20-1	many	TRBJ2-3	TGCAGTGCCCCGGACCAGAGCACAGATACGCAGTATTTT	CSAPDQSTDTQYF
-	TRBV7-9	once	TRBJ2-7	TGTGCCAGCAGCTCCAACCGGGGTAGCGGTCCTTCCTACGAGCAGTACTTC	CASSSNRGSGPSYEQYF
TRBD2	TRBV9	-	TRBJ2-5	TGTGCCAGCAGCGTAGCGGGGGGAGGGAGGAATCAGCACTTC	CASSVAGGGRNQHF
-	TRBV5-1	-	TRBJ1-6	TGCGCCAGCAGCACGTCGGGACGGTCACCCCTCCACTTT	CASSTSGRSPLHF
TRBD2	TRBV5-4	-	TRBJ2-7	TGTGCCAGCATTGCCGTGCGGGGGGGGAGCTACGAGCAGTACTTC	CASIAVRGGSYEQYF
TRBD2	TRBV5-1	many	TRBJ2-5	TGCGCCAGCAGCTTGGCTAGCGGACCCCAAGAGACCCAGTACTTC	CASSLASGPQETQYF
-	TRBV11-2	-	TRBJ2-5	TGTGCCAGCAGCATCAGCCGCCAAGAGACCCAGTACTTC	CASSISRQETQYF